This T cell receptor beta chain was captured by sequencing in a study of CD8 T cells in ankylosing spondylitis. There are many counts of this clonotype. Germline values: CDR1 MNHNY, CDR2 SVGAGI (reference sequence). V was clipped by 0 bases and J by 10 bases, with 7 bases between them. The CDR3 consists of 13 residues. TCRdb reanalysed the 5' RACE reads using MiXCR and keeps one entry per CDR3 protein. Among tens of thousands of distinct CDR3 sequences listed, roughly 9.6% were seen once. Material for sequencing was blood, either unsorted or a sorted T cell fraction (not recorded which). V is TRBV6-6 and J is TRBJ1-6; D unresolved. The receptor was derived from a male donor with ankylosing spondylitis or in good health (not recorded which). The CDR3 DNA sequence: TGTGCCAGCAGTTACTCTCCGGGGTCACCCCTCCACTTT. Translation: CASSYSPGSPLHF.